This T cell receptor (beta chain) was captured by sequencing in a study of OX40 agonist ivuxolimab in advanced cancers. The ends lost 1 base at V and 7 bases at J; junction bases unmatched: 8. The CDR3 sequence is 15 residues long. Per germline, CDR1 SGHTA and CDR2 FQGNSA. The method was immunoSEQ multiplex PCR; TCRdb's version includes in-frame clones alone and lacks a portion of them. The sample holds 70,000 or so clones, more than 80% seen once. The study, taken as a whole, reports: The authors also found low normalized T-cell clonal expansion in some nonresponders.

On this clone itself: Its antigen is currently unknown.

The specimen comprised CD4+ or CD8+ T cells sorted from blood, sampled in a trial of the OX40 agonist ivuxolimab. The TCR sequence derives from an adult with an advanced solid tumor such as melanoma, head and neck, liver or kidney cancer. This sequence joins TRBV7-2 and TRBJ1-2; TRBD1 matches at 8 bases. CDR3 region: CASSLGTGLKSGYTF. The DNA for the CDR3 is TGTGCCAGCAGCTTAGGGACAGGGTTAAAAAGTGGCTACACCTTC.